Listed below are T cell receptor beta chains from one sample, sequenced in a study of T cell responses to AZD1222 COVID-19 vaccine. Measured with immunoSEQ multiplex PCR; TCRdb has only the in-frame clones, and not every one. This table has roughly 150,000 clones, approximately 90% appearing once. The sample here was peripheral blood, taken 28 days after the second AZD1222 dose. These TCRs come from an adult who received the AZD1222 COVID-19 vaccine. CDR3s include the opening cysteine and the closing phenylalanine or tryptophan. A D gene is named only where the DNA matches it firmly. Rows may omit the clone size; those that give it use once, few, many or a size class.

clone size,D gene,V gene,J gene,CDR3 length,CDR3 DNA,CDR3 protein
NA,TRBD1,TRBV5-4,TRBJ1-2,13,TGTGCCAGCAGCCAACAGGGGAGGTATGGCTACACCTTC,CASSQQGRYGYTF
NA,NA,TRBV28,TRBJ1-3,13,TGTGCCAGCAGCCCTCCGACAGTAAACACCATATATTTT,CASSPPTVNTIYF
NA,NA,TRBV6-4,TRBJ2-4,16,TGTGCCAGCAGTGCTAGTGCGGGTATAGCCAAAAACATTCAGTACTTC,CASSASAGIAKNIQYF
NA,NA,TRBV5-1,TRBJ1-2,17,TGCGCCAGCAGCTCGTCAGCCTCGGGAGGGGGGAACTATGGCTACACCTTC,CASSSSASGGGNYGYTF
NA,NA,TRBV11-2,TRBJ2-7,14,TGTGCCAGCAGCGTTTCGGGACTGATCTACGAGCAGTACTTC,CASSVSGLIYEQYF
NA,NA,TRBV9,TRBJ1-1,16,TGTGCCAGCAGCGCGTACAGGTGGGTCTTAAACACTGAAGCTTTCTTT,CASSAYRWVLNTEAFF
NA,TRBD2,TRBV11-2,TRBJ2-3,19,TGTGCCAGCAGCTTATCCCCTCGACTAGCGGGGGGGGTCACAGATACGCAGTATTTT,CASSLSPRLAGGVTDTQYF
NA,TRBD2,TRBV12-3/TRBV12-4,TRBJ2-5,13,TGTGCCAGCAGTCGGGGGGACCGGGAGACCCAGTACTTC,CASSRGDRETQYF
NA,NA,TRBV28,TRBJ1-1,14,TGTGCCAGCCACCCCGACCATAGCTACACTGAAGCTTTCTTT,CASHPDHSYTEAFF
NA,NA,TRBV30,TRBJ2-3,14,TGTGCCTGGAGTGATCGGCTAGCCCCAGATACGCAGTATTTT,CAWSDRLAPDTQYF
NA,NA,TRBV6-5,TRBJ2-3,14,TGTGCCAGCAGTTATTCGGCAGTGGCAGATACGCAGTATTTT,CASSYSAVADTQYF
NA,NA,TRBV19,TRBJ2-1,14,TGTGCCAGGGCGACGCGGGTAGCCTACAATGAGCAGTTCTTC,CARATRVAYNEQFF
NA,TRBD2,TRBV18,TRBJ2-1,18,TGTGCCAGCTCACCGACGAGGGATTTCAGCGGGGGGCTCAATGAGCAGTTCTTC,CASSPTRDFSGGLNEQFF
NA,NA,TRBV20-1,TRBJ1-2,13,TGCAGTGCTAGTGGCGCAGAGACCTATGGCTACACCTTC,CSASGAETYGYTF
NA,NA,TRBV5-1,TRBJ1-2,13,TGCGCCAGCAGCTTGGGGACAGCCTATGGCTACACCTTC,CASSLGTAYGYTF
NA,TRBD2,TRBV5-1,TRBJ2-7,15,TGCGCCAGCAGCCAAACACTAGCGGGAGCCCACGAGCAGTACTTC,CASSQTLAGAHEQYF
NA,NA,TRBV4-1,TRBJ1-1,12,TGCGCCAGCAGCCAAGTGAACACTGAAGCTTTCTTT,CASSQVNTEAFF
NA,TRBD2,TRBV4-2,TRBJ2-1,20,TGTGCCAGCAGCCAAGATCGTCGGGCTAGCGGTGCGAGCTCCTACAATGAGCAGTTCTTC,CASSQDRRASGASSYNEQFF
NA,NA,TRBV5-1,TRBJ1-4,16,TGCGCCAGCAGCTTGGAGGGCCGTGCAACTAATGAAAAACTGTTTTTT,CASSLEGRATNEKLFF
NA,NA,TRBV7-9,TRBJ2-7,15,TGTGCCAGCCGGGAACAGGGAAGTAAAACCTACGAGCAGTACTTC,CASREQGSKTYEQYF
NA,NA,TRBV30,TRBJ2-2,15,TGTGCCTGGAGTGTTAGGGGCCGGGGCACCGGGGAGCTGTTTTTT,CAWSVRGRGTGELFF
once,NA,TRBV12-3/TRBV12-4,TRBJ2-2,13,TGTGCCTTACGGGCAGGAAACACCGGGGAGCTGTTTTTT,CALRAGNTGELFF
NA,NA,TRBV10-1,TRBJ2-2,14,TGCGCCAGCAGGAGCGGCGGGAACACCGGGGAGCTGTTTTTT,CASRSGGNTGELFF
NA,NA,TRBV11-3,TRBJ2-1,15,TGTGCCAGCAGCTTAGAAGACTCTAACTACAATGAGCAGTTCTTC,CASSLEDSNYNEQFF
NA,NA,TRBV4-1,TRBJ2-7,11,TGCGCCAGCAGCCAAGGGGCCCGTCAGTACTTC,CASSQGARQYF
NA,TRBD1,TRBV19,TRBJ1-1,11,TGTGCCAGTAGTCTACAGGGGGCAACTTTCTTT,CASSLQGATFF
NA,TRBD2,TRBV9,TRBJ2-1,15,TGTGCCAGCAGTTCCGGGGGGGGCCCCAACAATGAGCAGTTCTTC,CASSSGGGPNNEQFF
NA,NA,TRBV7-8,TRBJ1-1,13,TGTGCCAGCAGCTCCAGACCACAGGGTCCAACTTTCTTT,CASSSRPQGPTFF
few,TRBD1,TRBV30,TRBJ1-5,13,TGTGCCTGGTCCGGACAGGCCGATCAGCCCCAGCATTTT,CAWSGQADQPQHF
NA,NA,TRBV24-1,TRBJ1-5,12,TGTGCCACCAGTGACGGTAGACAGCCCCAGCATTTT,CATSDGRQPQHF
NA,NA,TRBV5-4,TRBJ1-2,14,TGTGCCAGCAGCTTGGATGCAGGTGATAAAGGCTACACCTTC,CASSLDAGDKGYTF
NA,NA,TRBV4-2,TRBJ1-2,16,TGTGCCAGCAGCCAAGATCTGCAGTCGGGGATCTATGGCTACACCTTC,CASSQDLQSGIYGYTF
NA,NA,TRBV27,TRBJ1-2,13,TGTGCCAGCAAAACGGGGAATGAGTATGGCTACACCTTC,CASKTGNEYGYTF
NA,NA,TRBV11-2,TRBJ2-7,11,TGTGCCAGTCGAGGTTCCTACGAGCAGTACTTC,CASRGSYEQYF
NA,NA,TRBV28,TRBJ1-5,14,TGTGCCAGCATCGTCCAGGGCTACAATCAGCCCCAGCATTTT,CASIVQGYNQPQHF
NA,NA,TRBV18,TRBJ1-6,14,TGTGCCAGCTCACCATCCAGGGGTCTATCACCCCTCCACTTT,CASSPSRGLSPLHF
once,NA,TRBV3-1/TRBV3-2,TRBJ1-4,15,TGTGCCAGCAGCCCCCCTGGTAAAACTAATGAAAAACTGTTTTTT,CASSPPGKTNEKLFF
NA,TRBD1,TRBV7-9,TRBJ2-5,16,TGTGCCAGCAGCCCTACTAAACAGGGGATTGGTGAGACCCAGTACTTC,CASSPTKQGIGETQYF
NA,NA,TRBV21-1,TRBJ2-1,15,TGTGCCAGCAGCAAAGCGGGACAGGGTAACAATGAGCAGTTCTTC,CASSKAGQGNNEQFF
NA,TRBD2,TRBV10-1,TRBJ2-5,13,TGCGCCAGCAGAGGACTAGCCCAAGAGACCCAGTACTTC,CASRGLAQETQYF
NA,TRBD1,TRBV4-3,TRBJ1-4,14,TGCGCCAGCAGCCAAGATGGGGGACAGGGAAAACTGTTTTTT,CASSQDGGQGKLFF
NA,NA,TRBV30,TRBJ1-1,13,TGTGCCTGGGCGGGGACGGCTAACACTGAAGCTTTCTTT,CAWAGTANTEAFF
NA,NA,TRBV5-8,TRBJ2-7,13,TGTGCCAGCAGCGCGGCGGAAGAATACGAGCAGTACTTC,CASSAAEEYEQYF
NA,NA,TRBV7-3,TRBJ2-1,14,TGTGCCAGCAGCTTTGACCCGGGAGTCAATGAGCAGTTCTTC,CASSFDPGVNEQFF
NA,NA,TRBV19,TRBJ1-2,15,TGTGCCAGTAGTCGCCGGACGGCAGACAACTATGGCTACACCTTC,CASSRRTADNYGYTF
NA,NA,TRBV7-3,TRBJ2-1,15,TGTGCCAGCAGCCCTATGGGAGCGGCCTACAATGAGCAGTTCTTC,CASSPMGAAYNEQFF
NA,NA,TRBV5-6,TRBJ2-3,13,TGTGCCAGCAGCCTAACAAGCACAGATACGCAGTATTTT,CASSLTSTDTQYF
NA,NA,TRBV5-1,TRBJ1-1,13,TGCGCCAGCAGCTTGGCAGGGAACACTGAAGCTTTCTTT,CASSLAGNTEAFF
NA,TRBD2,TRBV7-2,TRBJ2-5,14,TGTGCCAGCAGCCACGGGGGGGTTGGGGCGACCCAGTACTTC,CASSHGGVGATQYF
NA,TRBD1,TRBV6-2/TRBV6-3,TRBJ1-5,14,TGTGCCAGCAGTTGGCAGGGGGCGGTCCAGCCCCAGCATTTT,CASSWQGAVQPQHF